The 13 T cell receptor beta chains listed next were all sequenced from one sample in a study of blood T cells in healthy people across ages. Using a J-beta primer mix together with a sample-barcoded 5' primer, a second PCR was run for about 6 to 12 cycles. TCRdb re-analysed the 5' RACE reads in MiXCR, keeping a single row per CDR3 protein. The sample has 1,800,000 or so distinct CDR3 sequences; around 40% are singletons. Sequences were obtained from blood. The receptors derive from a human donor in good health.

About this clonotype itself: A read error may be the cause here, since a much bigger clone is one base away. The chain employs TRBV5-6 and TRBJ1-2; maybe TRBD1 (6 bases). Germline assignment: CDR1 SGHDT and CDR2 YYEEEE. The CDR3 covers 13 residues. V dropped 3 bases and J dropped 6 bases, with 12 bases sitting between them. CDR3 bases: TGTGCCAGCAGCTACGGACAGAACCATGGCTACACCTTC. Its translation: CASSYGQNHGYTF.

This chain joins TRBV5-5 and TRBJ1-2; D not certain. V lost 3 bases and J 6 bases, leaving 18 bases between the germline ends. The CDR3 covers 15 residues. In germline, CDR1 is SGHKS, CDR2 YYEKEE (reference sequence). CDR3 sequence (DNA): TGTGCCAGCAGCTCCCCTGGTGGAGGGAAGGATGGCTACACCTTC. Protein: CASSSPGGGKDGYTF.

This clonotype was detected a few times. Germline and junction disagree at one end, which may indicate a read error. The rearrangement joins TRBV7-9 to TRBJ1-2, with TRBD1 as a possible D gene (6 bases). The germline V gene encodes CDR1 SEHNR and CDR2 FQNEAQ (reference sequence). The CDR3 loop spans 16 amino acids. The CDR3 nucleotides are TGTACCAGCAGCCATAGCGGTCGGGGGGCTTACTATGGCTACACCTTC. This encodes CTSSHSGRGAYYGYTF.

Only a few counts were recorded for this clonotype. CDR3 DNA sequence: TGTGCCAGCAGCTTAAACGCTGAAGCTTTCTTT. Protein: CASSLNAEAFF. The V call is TRBV11-3, the J call TRBJ1-1, with D hard to call. In germline, CDR1 is SGHNT, CDR2 YENEEA. CDR3 length: 11 residues. V lost 2 bases and J 6 bases, leaving 4 bases between the germline ends.

The chain recombines TRBV5-1 with TRBJ2-1, with D possibly being TRBD2 (5 bases). CDR3 size: 16 residues. Between the trimmed V and J ends, which lost 0 bases and 8 bases, there was a span of 18 bases. Germline V CDR1 and CDR2: SGHRS, YFSETQ. CDR3 DNA: TGCGCCAGCAGCTTGGGCGCGGTTCTCGGGGTCTATGAGCAGTTCTTC. Translated, it gives CASSLGAVLGVYEQFF.

This chain connects TRBV6-5 to TRBJ1-2, with D tentatively TRBD1 (6 bases). Germline CDR1 is MNHEY and CDR2 is SVGAGI. V was clipped by 2 bases and J by 5 bases, with 9 bases between them. This CDR3 comprises 13 residues. CDR3 sequence: CASSYGGPYGYTF. The CDR3 DNA reads as TGTGCCAGCAGTTACGGGGGCCCTTATGGCTACACCTTC.

Of note for this clonotype: A much larger clone differs by one base, so this may be a read error. V gene TRBV9 combines with J gene TRBJ2-3; 8 nucleotides match TRBD2. The CDR3 consists of 15 residues. Germline CDR1 is SGDLS and CDR2 is YYNGEE. This chain's CDR3 is CAGSVGPSGGDTQYF. CDR3 sequence (DNA): TGTGCCGGCAGCGTAGGGCCAAGCGGGGGAGATACGCAGTATTTT.

The V call is TRBV7-2, the J call TRBJ2-7, with D maybe TRBD2 (6 bases). Germline V gene sequence: CDR1 SGHTA, CDR2 FQGNSA. The CDR3 sequence is 14 residues long. Trimming left V 4 bases short and J 3 bases short, with 13 bases between. Here the CDR3 reads CASSSQDYLYEQYF. In DNA, the CDR3 is TGTGCCAGCAGCTCCCAGGACTATCTCTACGAGCAGTACTTC.

This clonotype came up a few times. V is TRBV12-3 or TRBV12-4 and J is TRBJ2-1; TRBD2 aligns across 7 bases. The CDR3 sequence is 15 residues long. J lost 4 bases, V lost 3 bases, and 6 bases had no gene match. CDR3 residues: CASSFGGIQYNEQFF. CDR3 DNA: TGTGCCAGCAGTTTCGGGGGGATCCAATACAATGAGCAGTTCTTC.

The V call is TRBV5-1, the J call TRBJ1-1; 10 nucleotides match TRBD1. V shed 4 bases and J 6 bases; nucleotides not matched to a gene: 9. This CDR3 has 15 residues. Germline V gene data show CDR1 as SGHRS and CDR2 as YFSETQ. DNA for the CDR3: TGCGCCAGCAGCCTAGGGACAGGGGTAGTCGCTGAAGCTTTCTTT. Its protein is CASSLGTGVVAEAFF. Variable domain in full (rest from reference TRBV5-1 and TRBJ1-1): KAGVTQTPRYLIKTRGQQVTLSCSPISGHRSVSWYQQTPGQGLQFLFEYFSETQRNKGNFPGRFSGRQFSNSRSEMNVSTLELGDSALYLCASSLGTGVVAEAFFGQGTRLTVV.

V is TRBV18 and J is TRBJ1-3; no clear D gene. This CDR3 region has 15 residues. The germline CDR1 and CDR2 sequences are KGHSH and LQKENI. The V and J ends lost 2 bases and 3 bases respectively, with 11 bases between them. CDR3 coding DNA: TGTGCCAGCTCACCAACAGTGGCGATTGGAAACACCATATATTTT. Its translation is CASSPTVAIGNTIYF.

V and J are TRBV20-1 and TRBJ1-1; a possible D gene is TRBD1 (6 bases). Trimming cost V 0 bases and J 6 bases, with 20 bases left between them. The germline gives CDR1 DFQATT, CDR2 SNEGSKA (reference sequence). This CDR3 contains 16 residues. This CDR3 is CSARDPWGQGRAEAFF. In DNA form, the CDR3 reads TGCAGTGCTAGAGATCCATGGGGGCAGGGAAGGGCTGAAGCTTTCTTT.

This clonotype was seen more than once but under ten times. This chain links TRBV6-2 or TRBV6-3 with TRBJ1-5; no clear D gene. This CDR3 has 13 amino acids. Germline CDR1 MNHEY, CDR2 SVGEGT. Trimming took off 5 bases at V and 5 bases at J, with 10 bases between the two ends. CDR3 protein: CASSRVWDQPQHF. CDR3 in DNA: TGTGCCAGCAGTCGCGTTTGGGATCAGCCCCAGCATTTT.